This entry lists 6 T cell receptor beta chains sequenced from one sample in a study of blood T cell repertoires in COVID-19. Assay: immunoSEQ multiplex PCR; the TCRdb copy retains only in-frame clones and omits some. The data show tens of thousands of clones, about 80% seen once. Sequenced sample: peripheral blood. Source of these receptors: a man aged 70-80 years with active COVID-19.

This rearrangement joins TRBV3-1 (or the pseudogene TRBV3-2) to TRBJ2-1; D may be TRBD2 (7 bases). CDR1 LGHDT and CDR2 YNNKEL come from the germline V gene (reference sequence). The CDR3 totals 14 residues. V was pared by 6 bases and J by 7 bases, with 16 bases between. The CDR3 DNA reads TGTGCCAGCAGGAGGGGGGGCTCGCGGAATGAGCAGTTCTTC. Protein sequence: CASRRGGSRNEQFF.

V and J are TRBV28 and TRBJ2-2, with a possible D match to TRBD2 (5 bases). The CDR3 totals 15 residues. Trimming removed 7 bases from V and 2 bases from J, with 14 bases in between. Germline V CDR1 and CDR2: MDHEN, SYDVKM. CDR3 nucleotides: TGTGCCAGCAAAGGAGGCACTCACAACACCGGGGAGCTGTTTTTT. This encodes CASKGGTHNTGELFF.

The genes are TRBV5-1 and TRBJ1-1, with D unclear. CDR1 is SGHRS and CDR2 is YFSETQ in the germline V gene. CDR3 size: 13 residues. Trimming removed 2 bases from V and 2 bases from J, with 7 bases in between. The CDR3 DNA reads as TGCGCCAGCAGCTTCAGAATAAACACTGAAGCTTTCTTT. It is translated as CASSFRINTEAFF.

V usage is TRBV24-1 and J usage is TRBJ2-1; 7 nucleotides line up with TRBD1. Germline V gene data show CDR1 as KGHDR and CDR2 as SFDVKD. V lost 3 bases and J lost 8; bases outside the gene matches: 6. There are 14 residues in the CDR3. The CDR3 protein is CATSDTTGVHEQFF. The DNA for the CDR3 is TGTGCCACCAGTGATACCACAGGGGTCCATGAGCAGTTCTTC.

The chain employs TRBV5-8 and TRBJ1-6; TRBD1 matches at 10 bases. Germline-derived CDR1 and CDR2 are SGHTS and YDEGEE. V lost 3 bases and J lost 0; bases outside the gene matches: 12. CDR3 length: 20 amino acids. CDR3 DNA sequence: TGTGCCAGCAGCTCCGGGGGGACAGGGGCTGGGAGCTCCTATAATTCACCCCTCCACTTT. The encoded protein is CASSSGGTGAGSSYNSPLHF. The full variable domain, rest sourced from reference TRBV5-8 and TRBJ1-6, is EAGVTQSPTHLIKTRGQQATLRCSPISGHTSVYWYQQALGLGLQFLLWYDEGEERNRGNFPPRFSGRQFPNYSSELNVNALELEDSALYLCASSSGGTGAGSSYNSPLHFGNGTRLTVT.

V usage is TRBV27 and J usage is TRBJ1-2; the match to TRBD1 covers 7 bases. With V trimmed by 5 bases and J by 4 bases, 7 bases remained unmatched. Germline-derived CDR1 and CDR2 are MNHEY and SMNVEV (reference sequence). The length of the CDR3 is 14 residues. The CDR3 is CASSKTGTSYGYTF. In nucleotides, the CDR3 is TGTGCCAGCAGTAAGACAGGGACTAGCTATGGCTACACCTTC.